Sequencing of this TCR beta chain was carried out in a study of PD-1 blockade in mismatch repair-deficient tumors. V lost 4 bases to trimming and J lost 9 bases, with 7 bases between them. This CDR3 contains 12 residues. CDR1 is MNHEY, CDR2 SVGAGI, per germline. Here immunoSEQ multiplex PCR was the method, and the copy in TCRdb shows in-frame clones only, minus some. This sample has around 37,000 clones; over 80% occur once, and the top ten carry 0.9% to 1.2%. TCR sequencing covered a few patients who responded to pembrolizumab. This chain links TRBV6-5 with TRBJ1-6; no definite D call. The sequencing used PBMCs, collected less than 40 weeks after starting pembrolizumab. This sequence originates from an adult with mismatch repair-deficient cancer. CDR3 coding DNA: TGTGCCAGCAGTTCACTAAGTTCACCCCTCCACTTT. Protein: CASSSLSSPLHF.